This TCR beta chain stems from a study of T cell responses to AZD1222 COVID-19 vaccine (dated by TCRdb to about 2021). In the study overall: A total of 233 trial participants underwent TCR sequencing, of whom approximately 210 received two doses of AZD1222 and 26 received two doses of the MenACWY control vaccine. Trial participants were enrolled by age into subgroups of 18-55, 56-69 and 70-plus years, and around 150, 29 and 61 TCR-sequenced participants, respectively, were included in these subgroups.

This clone was seen more than once but under ten times. Which antigen it targets is not known. No base-level quality is on record; no much larger clone is a single base apart. Study-wide findings and limitations: The whole spike protein was spanned by vaccine-associated CD4 TCRs, and dominant responses were seen in regions 160-218 and 743-854. Conclusions about previously exposed vaccinees were limited because only five to seven AZD1222 recipients were SARS-CoV-2 seropositive at baseline. The 56-69-year group was small, and its depth increase did not reach significance, likely because of low power. Because no samples from the day 14 peak response were available, repertoires could be characterized only after the peak T cell response. Spike-specific TCR breadth and depth rose significantly after two AZD1222 doses compared with day 0 and with MenACWY recipients. Participants were mostly white British and included more females than males, and it was suggested by the authors that clonal diversity may have been underestimated. Reportedly, close to half of the unique spike-specific TCRs recognized epitopes lying outside the regions that are mutated in the B.1.351 and B.1.1.7 variants.

Explained via the paper, the time point label denotes: about 28 days (+/-7) after the second vaccine dose. AZD1222 recipients with second doses at about 4 weeks or about 12 weeks were pooled, because spike-specific TCR depth and breadth did not differ between schedules. Vaccinee samples were obtained from the UK trials COV001 and COV002, which included a single-blind randomized controlled phase 2/3 trial of AZD1222 (ChAdOx1 nCoV-19) in healthy adults. For TCRbeta chain sequencing, PBMC samples from trial participants were taken at day 0 and at day 28 after the second dose. Deletion took 8 bases off V and 2 bases off J, with a span of 12 bases between the germline ends. The germline V gene (reference sequence) sets CDR1 to LNHDA and CDR2 to SQIVND. The CDR3 contains 14 residues, cysteine and phenylalanine counted. Left in the record is the CDR3 DNA by itself, 42 bases read in frame from the first base.

The CDR3 regions of human TCRbeta chains were analyzed by immunosequencing. The study's own analysis went as follows. Repertoire TCRs were checked for matches against a reference library of SARS-CoV-2-specific TCRs that had been generated using the MIRA antigen-specificity platform. Breadth was defined as the fraction of unique TCRs that were SARS-CoV-2-associated, and depth was defined as the fraction of total T cells that were SARS-CoV-2-associated. Using the MIRA data, each spike-specific TCR was assigned both to the spike region to which the TCR was reactive and to a CD4 or CD8 class. Log10-transformed breadth and depth values were compared by one-way ANOVA with Sidak's multiple comparisons tests. The immuneACCESS repertoire file appears here via TCRdb, limited to in-frame rearrangements. These files lack a portion of the clones; in checked studies, under half of the deficit traces to unresolved V genes, and the cause of the others is not known. Clone size and V and J calls were adopted from that table, with D and trimming inferred from the DNA. The sample table shows 150,000 to 200,000 clones, and around 94% are seen once. The ten largest clonotypes hold around 1.6% of the sample.

Material: peripheral blood, obtained 28 days after the second AZD1222 dose. This receptor was identified in an adult who received the AZD1222 COVID-19 vaccine. The chain is encoded by TRBV19 joined to TRBJ1-4, with the identity of the D gene unclear. The nucleotide sequence is given as TGTGCCAGTGGGTCCGGGGTGACTAATGAAAAACTGTTTTTT. Its protein reads: CASGSGVTNEKLFF. This CDR3, with the reference TRBV19 and TRBJ1-4 proteins standing in past its ends, gives the full variable domain DGGITQSPKYLFRKEGQNVTLSCEQNLNHDAMYWYRQDPGQGLRLIYYSQIVNDFQKGDIAEGYSVSREKKESFPLTVTSAQKNPTAFYLCASGSGVTNEKLFFGSGTQLSVL.